The 27 T cell receptor beta chains reported below all come from one sample, sequenced in a study of shared clonotypes between healthy human individuals. The protocol was immunoSEQ multiplex PCR, while the TCRdb copy is restricted to in-frame clones and leaves out a portion. The sample contains about 490,000 clones, 81% of which appear only once. Specimen: PBMCs. These receptors were obtained from a woman in her 40s in good health. Some clones in this sample may be carry-over from other donors' samples.

The CDR3 sequence is CASSHLSGVTDTQYF. In DNA, the CDR3 is TGTGCCAGCAGCCACCTCAGTGGGGTCACAGATACGCAGTATTTT. V is TRBV7-9 and J is TRBJ2-3, with D hard to call. CDR3 size: 15 residues. Germline assignment: CDR1 SEHNR and CDR2 FQNEAQ (reference sequence). V gave up 5 bases and J gave up 2 bases, with 14 bases separating them.

This clone was observed once. The sample holds other DNA sequences that translate to the same CDR3. This chain connects TRBV29-1 to TRBJ1-1; D gene unclear. Per germline, CDR1 SQVTM and CDR2 ANQGSEA. Between the trimmed V and J ends, which lost 6 bases and 1 base, there was a span of 12 bases. The CDR3 has 13 amino acids. Here the CDR3 reads CSVASGGNTEAFF. The DNA for the CDR3 is TGCAGCGTCGCTTCGGGCGGGAACACTGAAGCTTTCTTT.

The CDR3 DNA reads TGTGCCAGCATCAACACAGGGGGCAGTAAGTACGAGCAGTACTTC. Its protein product is CASINTGGSKYEQYF. J is TRBJ2-7 and V is TRBV6-5; 9 bases agree with TRBD1. With 7 bases clipped from V and 4 bases from J, the junction kept 11 bases outside the gene matches. Per germline, CDR1 MNHEY and CDR2 SVGAGI. CDR3 length: 15 amino acids.

In this sample, this clone turned up many times. The same CDR3 is also encoded by other DNA sequences in this sample. This chain uses TRBV7-2 with TRBJ2-3; D is unclear. V lost 3 bases and J 0 bases, leaving 10 bases between the germline ends. The germline V gene encodes CDR1 SGHTA and CDR2 FQGNSA. This CDR3 comprises 15 residues. The CDR3 is CASSFRHPSTDTQYF. The CDR3 DNA follows: TGTGCCAGCAGCTTCCGACACCCGAGCACAGATACGCAGTATTTT. The full variable domain, rest sourced from reference TRBV7-2 and TRBJ2-3, is GAGVSQSPSNKVTEKGKDVELRCDPISGHTALYWYRQSLGQGLEFLIYFQGNSAPDKSGLPSDRFSAERTGGSVSTLTIQRTQQEDSAVYLCASSFRHPSTDTQYFGPGTRLTVL.

The V call is TRBV2, the J call TRBJ1-5; a possible D gene is TRBD1 (6 bases). CDR1 is SNHLY and CDR2 is FYNNEI in the germline V gene. This CDR3 comprises 16 residues. Trimming cost V 5 bases and J 6 bases, with 20 bases left between them. CDR3 DNA sequence: TGTGCCAGCAGTCCTGAAAGGACAGACCGGGGTCAGCCCCAGCATTTT. Translated: CASSPERTDRGQPQHF. Together with reference TRBV2 and TRBJ1-5, the CDR3 gives the full variable domain: EPEVTQTPSHQVTQMGQEVILRCVPISNHLYFYWYRQILGQKVEFLVSFYNNEISEKSEIFDDQFSVERPDGSNFTLKIRSTKLEDSAMYFCASSPERTDRGQPQHFGDGTRLSIL.

The chain is built from TRBV15 and TRBJ2-3; 9 nucleotides agree with TRBD2. CDR3 length: 14 residues. With 6 bases clipped from V and 3 bases from J, the junction kept 4 bases outside the gene matches. Germline loops: CDR1 LNHNV, CDR2 YYDKDF (reference sequence). CDR3 loop: CATREREVTDTQYF. CDR3 DNA: TGTGCCACCAGAGAGCGGGAGGTGACAGATACGCAGTATTTT.

Only a few counts were recorded for this clone. V usage is TRBV29-1 and J usage is TRBJ1-1; 7 bases align to TRBD1. This CDR3 region has 15 residues. V lost 4 bases to trimming and J lost 0 bases; unmatched junction nucleotides: 8. Per germline, CDR1 SQVTM and CDR2 ANQGSEA. This CDR3 is CSVGAYRGMNTEAFF. The CDR3 DNA follows: TGCAGCGTTGGGGCATACAGGGGCATGAACACTGAAGCTTTCTTT. The entire variable domain, with the rest obtained from reference TRBV29-1 and TRBJ1-1, is as follows: SAVISQKPSRDICQRGTSLTIQCQVDSQVTMMFWYRQQPGQSLTLIATANQGSEATYESGFVIDKFPISRPNLTFSTLTVSNMSPEDSSIYLCSVGAYRGMNTEAFFGQGTRLTVV.

About this clone: A far larger clone is off by one base, so a read error is likely. V and J are TRBV6-5 and TRBJ1-2, with D tentatively TRBD1 (5 bases). The length of the CDR3 is 13 residues. V was trimmed by 8 bases and J by 8 bases, leaving 18 bases between them. Germline assignment: CDR1 MNHEY and CDR2 SVGAGI. The CDR3 loop is CASQRGSMDGYTF. DNA for the CDR3: TGTGCCAGCCAAAGGGGTTCTATGGACGGCTACACCTTC.

Notes on this clone: This may stem from a read error, because a much larger clone lies one nucleotide away. This chain links TRBV11-2 with TRBJ1-2; D is undetermined. Germline V gives CDR1 SGHAT, CDR2 FQNNGV. The CDR3 is 14 amino acids. Trimming pared 5 bases from V and 4 bases from J, leaving 14 bases between. CDR3 in amino acids: CASSPGSMSYGYTF. As DNA, the CDR3 is TGTGCCAGCAGCCCCGGCAGTATGAGCTATGGCTACACCTTC.

The chain recombines TRBV23-1 with TRBJ1-4, with no clear D. TRBV23-1 falls under the ORF class, with uncertain function. Trimming removed 6 bases at V and 10 bases at J, with 12 bases between. The CDR3 totals 12 residues. The DNA for the CDR3 is TGCGCCAGCAGCCCCATTGTAGGAAAACTGTTTTTT. It specifies CASSPIVGKLFF.

The chain carries TRBV12-1 and TRBJ1-4; the table's D call of TRBD1 was not tested on the DNA. TRBV12-1 is classified as a pseudogene. The CDR3 extends over 16 amino acids. CDR3 sequence: CASSCRWGRGLEKLFF. The CDR3 DNA is TGTGCCAGCAGCTGCAGGTGGGGCAGGGGGCTTGAAAAACTGTTTTTT.

Concerning this clone: A far larger clone differs by one base, so this is likely a read error. Other DNA variants within this sample encode the same CDR3. The gene calls are TRBV25-1 and TRBJ2-7; D might be TRBD1 (7 bases). Germline CDR1 and CDR2: MGHDK and SYGVNS. The CDR3 extends over 14 amino acids. CDR3 bases: TGCGCCAGCAGTGACTCCGCAGGGGGGTACGAGCAATACTTC. It codes for CASSDSAGGYEQYF.

The chain employs TRBV28 and TRBJ2-5; TRBD2 matches 11 bases. Germline V gives CDR1 MDHEN, CDR2 SYDVKM. The V and J ends lost 3 bases and 5 bases, in that order; junction bases with no gene match: 11. The CDR3 contains 17 residues. CDR3 coding DNA: TGTGCCAGCAGTTTGGCCCGACTAGCGGGAACCTTGGAGACCCAGTACTTC. Translated: CASSLARLAGTLETQYF.

Turning to this clone: This clone may be a read error of a much larger clone one base away. Additional DNA sequences in this sample encode the identical CDR3. The V call is TRBV9, the J call TRBJ2-1; the D gene is possibly TRBD1 (6 bases). Germline V lookup: CDR1 SGDLS, CDR2 YYNGEE. This CDR3 has 15 residues. Trimming pared 2 bases from V and 4 bases from J, leaving 13 bases between. In nucleotides, the CDR3 is TGTGCCAGCAGCGTCGAGGGGGTGCCATACAATGAGCAGTTCTTC. Translating gives CASSVEGVPYNEQFF.

Turning to this clone: The sample holds other DNA sequences that translate to the same CDR3. V usage is TRBV7-9 and J usage is TRBJ2-3; D is unclear. CDR1 and CDR2 from the germline V gene are SEHNR and FQNEAQ (reference sequence). Trimming took 4 bases from V and 2 from J, leaving 1 base between them. The CDR3 is made up of 11 amino acids. CDR3 in DNA: TGTGCCAGCAGCTCCACAGATACGCAGTATTTT. It is translated as CASSSTDTQYF.

With respect to this clone: A far larger clone is off by one base, so a read error is likely. Other nucleotide sequences from this sample produce the same CDR3. The chain combines TRBV5-1 with TRBJ2-7; 9 bases fit TRBD2. CDR1 SGHRS and CDR2 YFSETQ come from the germline V gene. The CDR3 contains 15 residues. Losses at the gene ends were 5 bases for V and 1 base for J; bases not matched to a gene: 7. CDR3 nucleotide sequence: TGCGCCAGCAGTTCCGGACTAGCGTTATCCTACGAGCAGTACTTC. This encodes CASSSGLALSYEQYF. Drawing the rest from reference TRBV5-1 and TRBJ2-7, the complete variable domain is KAGVTQTPRYLIKTRGQQVTLSCSPISGHRSVSWYQQTPGQGLQFLFEYFSETQRNKGNFPGRFSGRQFSNSRSEMNVSTLELGDSALYLCASSSGLALSYEQYFGPGTRLTVT.

This chain uses TRBV11-2 with TRBJ2-3, with D unresolved. V shed 0 bases and J shed 3 bases, with 13 bases lying between them. CDR1 is SGHAT, CDR2 FQNNGV, per germline. The CDR3 covers 16 residues. CDR3 sequence (DNA): TGTGCCAGCAGCTTAGAAGGGCCGGGTGCGACAGATACGCAGTATTTT. Protein sequence: CASSLEGPGATDTQYF.

The chain couples TRBV30 to TRBJ2-7; D not resolved. The CDR3 contains 13 residues. Germline CDR1 and CDR2: GTSNPN and SVGIG (reference sequence). V gave up 0 bases and J gave up 3 bases, with 9 bases separating them. The CDR3: CAWSVDFYYEQYF. CDR3 in DNA: TGTGCCTGGAGTGTGGATTTTTACTACGAGCAGTACTTC.

The J gene is TRBJ2-5, the V gene TRBV5-1, with TRBD2 as a possible D gene (6 bases). Trimming took off 4 bases at V and 2 bases at J, with 15 bases between the two ends. Germline CDR1 is SGHRS and CDR2 is YFSETQ. The CDR3 covers 15 residues. In DNA form, the CDR3 reads TGCGCCAGCAGCCGCGAGCGGGCCTCACAAGAGACCCAGTACTTC. This gives the protein CASSRERASQETQYF.

The chain combines TRBV15 with TRBJ2-1; D possibly corresponds to TRBD2 (6 bases). Trimming stripped 7 bases from V and 4 bases from J, with 14 bases between. The CDR3 spans 14 residues. CDR1 and CDR2 (germline): LNHNV, YYDKDF (reference sequence). The CDR3 region has the DNA TGTGCCACCATGAACGGGAGATCATACAATGAGCAGTTCTTC. It codes for CATMNGRSYNEQFF.

The chain uses TRBV21-1 and TRBJ2-2. TRBV21-1 is labeled a pseudogene. CDR3 length equals 16 residues. The DNA of the CDR3 is TGTGCCAGCAGCACACCCGGGACCGATAACACCGGGGAGCTGTTTTTT. Protein product: CASSTPGTDNTGELFF.

The chain combines TRBV29-1 with TRBJ1-2; D ambiguous. Trimming shortened V by 4 bases and J by 3 bases, and 12 bases separated the two germline ends. The length of the CDR3 is 13 residues. Germline CDR1 and CDR2: SQVTM and ANQGSEA. CDR3 nucleotides: TGCAGCGTTGTATTGGGTGCTGACTATGGCTACACCTTC. Protein: CSVVLGADYGYTF.

The V call is TRBV11-2, the J call TRBJ2-5; D uncertain. V lost 3 bases and J 0 bases, leaving 20 bases between the germline ends. This CDR3 is built from 18 residues. The germline V gene has CDR1 SGHAT and CDR2 FQNNGV. In DNA form, the CDR3 reads TGTGCCAGCAGCTTTTTCGGCGGAGACGCGTTTAACCAAGAGACCCAGTACTTC. Translating it yields CASSFFGGDAFNQETQYF.

This clone has just a few counts. Other DNA sequences within the sample encode an identical CDR3. The chain uses TRBV7-9 and TRBJ2-2; the D is unclear. Germline CDR1 reads SEHNR; CDR2 reads FQNEAQ (reference sequence). There are 13 residues in the CDR3. V dropped 4 bases and J dropped 6 bases, with 9 bases sitting between them. In nucleotides, the CDR3 is TGTGCCAGCAGCTCCCAGGCCCCCGGGGAGCTGTTTTTT. It specifies CASSSQAPGELFF.

Ten or more counts support this clone. At the DNA level, this CDR3 is encoded by other sequences in the same sample as well. The chain carries TRBV7-2 and TRBJ2-5; tentatively, D is TRBD1 or TRBD2 (5 bases each). Germline V gene data show CDR1 as SGHTA and CDR2 as FQGNSA. The length of the CDR3 is 17 residues. V lost 4 bases, J lost 2 bases, and 20 bases lay in between. CDR3 amino acids: CASSSPRGRSFQETQYF. The CDR3 nucleotides are TGTGCCAGCAGCTCCCCCCGGGGACGGAGTTTTCAAGAGACCCAGTACTTC. Filled out from reference TRBV7-2 and TRBJ2-5, the complete variable domain reads GAGVSQSPSNKVTEKGKDVELRCDPISGHTALYWYRQSLGQGLEFLIYFQGNSAPDKSGLPSDRFSAERTGGSVSTLTIQRTQQEDSAVYLCASSSPRGRSFQETQYFGPGTRLLVL.

This clone was counted only a few times. The V and J genes are TRBV4-2 and TRBJ2-1; 11 bases agree with TRBD2. V lost 3 bases, J lost 5 bases, and 6 bases stayed unmatched. Germline CDR1 is LGHNA and CDR2 is YNFKEQ. This CDR3 comprises 16 residues. CDR3 DNA sequence: TGTGCCAGCAGCCACCAACTAGCGGGAGCGGACAATGAGCAGTTCTTC. This sequence encodes CASSHQLAGADNEQFF.

Note on this clone: A read error is likely here: a far larger clone is one base away. Other DNA sequences in the same sample also yield this CDR3. The chain carries TRBV20-1 and TRBJ1-4; possibly TRBD1 for D (5 bases). The CDR3 extends over 11 amino acids. From germline, CDR1 is DFQATT and CDR2 SNEGSKA (reference sequence). This chain's CDR3 is CSVMKQEKLFF. The CDR3 nucleotides read TGCAGTGTGATGAAACAGGAAAAATTGTTTTTT.